The 9 T cell receptor beta chains in this list originate from one sample, sequenced in a study of cytomegalovirus exposure and HLA in healthy donors. The PCR employed 60 Vbeta primers together with 13 Jbeta primers. Produced via immunoSEQ multiplex PCR; TCRdb's table is partial and in-frame only. Altogether 140,000 or so clones are present, 66% being singletons, with the ten largest covering 6% to 8%. The specimen was PBMCs. Receptor source: a woman aged 55-69 years in good health and CMV-seronegative.

This chain links TRBV5-6 with TRBJ1-2; tentatively, D is TRBD1 (6 bases). The CDR3 runs 13 residues. Germline-derived CDR1 and CDR2 are SGHDT and YYEEEE. Deletions cut 4 bases from V and 8 bases from J, with 15 bases between. This chain's CDR3 is CASSPQGSKGYTF. CDR3 DNA: TGTGCCAGCAGCCCACAGGGCTCGAAGGGCTACACCTTC.

With regard to this clone: The junction shows a germline mismatch at one end, possibly a read error. The CDR3 reads CSSSFPNVPGQRSYEQYF. Written as DNA, the CDR3 is TGTTCCAGCAGCTTTCCCAACGTCCCGGGACAGAGATCCTACGAGCAGTACTTC. The rearrangement links TRBV7-9 to TRBJ2-7, with TRBD1 matching 7 bases. Looked up from germline, CDR1 is SEHNR and CDR2 is FQNEAQ (reference sequence). The length of the CDR3 is 18 residues. The variable domain in full, completed from reference TRBV7-9 and TRBJ2-7, reads DTGVSQNPRHKITKRGQNVTFRCDPISEHNRLYWYRQTLGQGPEFLTYFQNEAQLEKSRLLSDRFSAERPKGSFSTLEIQRTEQGDSAMYLCSSSFPNVPGQRSYEQYFGPGTRLTVT.

This clone was observed a few times. At one boundary the junction diverges from the germline segment, which might be a read error. The V call is TRBV6-1, the J call TRBJ1-5; 9 bases fit TRBD1. The germline V gene encodes CDR1 MNHNS and CDR2 SASEGT. The CDR3 is 14 residues long. CDR3 coding DNA: TGTGCCAGCATTGAAACAGGGGGCGGGCAGCCCCAGCATTTT. The encoded protein is CASIETGGGQPQHF.

The chain employs TRBV5-1 and TRBJ2-1; TRBD2 matches 10 bases. CDR1 is SGHRS, CDR2 YFSETQ, per germline. This CDR3 region has 15 residues. Trimming at V came to 0 bases and at J to 9 bases, leaving 6 bases not matched to a gene. CDR3 DNA sequence: TGCGCCAGCAGCTTGGGCCTAGCGGGAGTCAGTGAGCAGTTCTTC. This gives the protein CASSLGLAGVSEQFF.

The CDR3 is CASSPRGRRDYGYTF. The CDR3 nucleotides read TGTGCCAGCAGTCCCCGTGGCAGGAGGGACTATGGCTACACCTTC. The chain employs TRBV7-9 and TRBJ1-2; no definite D call. The CDR3 extends over 15 amino acids. The V gene lost 6 bases and the J gene lost 3 bases, with 17 bases spanning the gap. Looked up from germline, CDR1 is SEHNR and CDR2 is FQNEAQ (reference sequence).

The genes are TRBV28 and TRBJ2-3, with D possibly TRBD2 on 6 matching bases. Trimming cost V 8 bases and J 4 bases, with 19 bases left between them. Germline values: CDR1 MDHEN, CDR2 SYDVKM. This CDR3 comprises 15 residues. Here the CDR3 reads CASSGSGEIADTQYF. The CDR3 region has the DNA TGTGCCAGCTCAGGATCGGGAGAAATCGCAGATACGCAGTATTTT.

The chain carries TRBV5-1 and TRBJ2-7; no firm D call. The CDR3 contains 13 residues. The V gene's germline CDR1 is SGHRS and CDR2 YFSETQ. Deletions cut 0 bases from V and 1 base from J, with 5 bases between. DNA for the CDR3: TGCGCCAGCAGCTTGGCGCTATCCTACGAGCAGTACTTC. Translation: CASSLALSYEQYF. Combining the CDR3 with reference TRBV5-1 and TRBJ2-7 gives the whole variable domain KAGVTQTPRYLIKTRGQQVTLSCSPISGHRSVSWYQQTPGQGLQFLFEYFSETQRNKGNFPGRFSGRQFSNSRSEMNVSTLELGDSALYLCASSLALSYEQYFGPGTRLTVT.

Note on this clone: Relative to the germline gene, one junction end is altered; a read error may explain this. The chain employs TRBV7-9 and TRBJ1-2, with D possibly TRBD1 on 5 matching bases. CDR1 SEHNR and CDR2 FQNEAQ come from the germline V gene (reference sequence). This CDR3 contains 16 residues. Here the CDR3 reads CSSSSPDSLLGKGYTF. DNA for the CDR3: TGTTCCAGCAGCTCCCCCGACAGCCTATTGGGGAAAGGCTACACCTTC.

This clone was recorded only once. The CDR3 is CASTVQGDSPLHF. The CDR3 coding sequence is TGTGCCAGCACCGTACAGGGGGATTCACCCCTCCACTTT. The J gene is TRBJ1-6, the V gene TRBV27, with 8 bases fitting TRBD1. The trim removed 7 bases at V and 8 bases at J, leaving 4 bases unmatched. CDR1 is MNHEY, CDR2 SMNVEV, per germline (reference sequence). The CDR3 runs 13 residues.